This T cell receptor beta chain stems from a study of long-term antiretroviral therapy in people with HIV. Study observations and caveats: ART preceded a rise in diversity that nonetheless stayed lower than in transplant donor controls. Information on adherence, resistance and therapy changes was unavailable.

Turning to this clone: Its target is unknown.

Run at survey level, the immunoSEQ assay was version v3.0. Clones were read by immunoSEQ multiplex PCR, and TCRdb kept only the in-frame ones, dropping some. This table has 7,000 to 9,000 clones, over 60% appearing once. V was cut by 4 bases and J by 0 bases, with 7 bases left in between. This CDR3 has 15 amino acids. Germline CDR1 is SNHLY and CDR2 is FYNNEI. Source: unsorted PBMCs, taken 0.6 years before starting antiretroviral therapy. The V and J genes are TRBV2 and TRBJ1-6; D is possibly TRBD1 (6 bases). The receptor's source is a man aged 40-49 years with HIV. CDR3 in amino acids: CASSGTDSYNSPLHF. The CDR3 DNA is TGTGCCAGCAGTGGGACAGACTCCTATAATTCACCCCTCCACTTT.